These 16 T cell receptor beta chains were all obtained from the same sample, sequenced in a study of blood T cells in healthy people across ages. Alongside a J-beta primer mix, a sample-barcoded 5' primer served in a second PCR lasting roughly 6 to 12 cycles. TCRdb processed the 5' RACE reads anew with MiXCR; each CDR3 protein has one entry. This sample has 920,000 or so distinct CDR3 sequences, with under 55% found just once. The sequencing input was blood. The receptor set was obtained from a woman aged 55-75 years in good health.

This chain joins TRBV29-1 and TRBJ2-3; 12 bases align to TRBD1. From germline, CDR1 is SQVTM and CDR2 ANQGSEA. This CDR3 has 15 residues. With 5 bases clipped from V and 3 bases from J, the junction kept 6 bases outside the gene matches. CDR3 loop: CSVSPGQGATDTQYF. The CDR3 DNA is TGCAGCGTTTCACCGGGACAGGGGGCGACAGATACGCAGTATTTT.

The V call is TRBV5-1, the J call TRBJ2-5; TRBD2 matches at 12 bases. Germline-derived CDR1 and CDR2 are SGHRS and YFSETQ. Trimming cost V 8 bases and J 5 bases; bases outside gene matches: 7. The CDR3 contains 14 residues. The chain's CDR3 is CASRTSGIRETQYF. CDR3 bases: TGCGCCAGTCGGACTAGCGGGATAAGGGAGACCCAGTACTTC.

The V and J genes are TRBV20-1 and TRBJ2-1; 11 nucleotides match TRBD2. The J segment lost 13 bases and the V segment lost 3 bases, leaving 14 bases of the junction unmatched. The CDR3 has 15 residues. Germline CDR1 is DFQATT and CDR2 is SNEGSKA (reference sequence). The CDR3 coding sequence is TGCAGTGCTAGTTTGGCTAGCGGGAGGATGGAGACCCAGTTCTTC. Amino acids: CSASLASGRMETQFF.

This clonotype has a handful of counts. V usage is TRBV12-3 or TRBV12-4 and J usage is TRBJ2-5; possibly TRBD2 for D (6 bases). The CDR3 consists of 13 residues. Trimming removed 4 bases from V and 0 bases from J, with 6 bases in between. CDR3 residues: CASSWDYQETQYF. The CDR3 DNA follows: TGTGCCAGCAGTTGGGACTACCAAGAGACCCAGTACTTC.

This clonotype was detected a few times. The rearrangement links TRBV4-1 to TRBJ2-7, with 13 bases that match TRBD2. The J segment lost 4 bases and the V segment lost 4 bases, leaving 7 bases of the junction unmatched. Germline CDR1 is MGHRA and CDR2 is YSYEKL. The CDR3 covers 16 residues. CDR3 sequence reads: CASSRGTSGTGYEQYF. As DNA, the CDR3 is TGCGCCAGCAGCCGGGGGACTAGCGGGACCGGGTACGAGCAGTACTTC.

The J gene is TRBJ2-1, the V gene TRBV20-1; D is ambiguous. The CDR3 sequence is 14 residues long. V shed 4 bases and J shed 0 bases, with 10 bases lying between them. Germline loops: CDR1 DFQATT, CDR2 SNEGSKA (reference sequence). The CDR3 here is CSATLSLSYNEQFF. Here the CDR3 DNA reads TGCAGTGCTACCCTGTCCCTCTCCTACAATGAGCAGTTCTTC.

This clonotype has only one observation. The J gene is TRBJ2-1, the V gene TRBV30; 8 nucleotides agree with TRBD2. This CDR3 spans 16 amino acids. Germline CDR1 GTSNPN, CDR2 SVGIG (reference sequence). V gave up 3 bases and J gave up 7 bases; unmatched junction bases: 14. The CDR3 loop is CAWSGPPGLGLNEQFF. CDR3 bases: TGTGCCTGGAGCGGACCCCCGGGACTAGGATTAAATGAGCAGTTCTTC.

The chain uses TRBV7-2 and TRBJ1-6, with 10 bases matching TRBD1. Germline V gene sequence: CDR1 SGHTA, CDR2 FQGNSA. The CDR3 is 16 residues long. With 1 base clipped from V and 10 bases from J, the junction kept 7 bases outside the gene matches. CDR3 sequence reads: CASSLGPGQGYSPLHF. The DNA of the CDR3 is TGTGCCAGCAGCTTAGGGCCGGGACAGGGGTACTCACCCCTCCACTTT.

The V call is TRBV9, the J call TRBJ2-7; 7 bases align to TRBD1. After removal of 4 bases from V and 2 bases from J, the junction contained 6 bases not matched to a gene. The CDR3 runs 14 residues. The germline V gene encodes CDR1 SGDLS and CDR2 YYNGEE. In nucleotides, the CDR3 is TGTGCCAGCAGCCCCGGGACAGTCCCCTACGAGCAGTACTTC. The encoded protein is CASSPGTVPYEQYF.

V usage is TRBV25-1 and J usage is TRBJ2-3; 7 bases line up with TRBD2. The CDR3 is made up of 14 amino acids. CDR1 and CDR2 from the germline V gene are MGHDK and SYGVNS. V lost 6 bases to trimming and J lost 3 bases; unmatched junction nucleotides: 6. In DNA, the CDR3 is TGTGCCAGCAGGGCGGGGGAGTGGACAGATACGCAGTATTTT. Translation: CASRAGEWTDTQYF.

This clonotype was observed a few times. The chain joins TRBV29-1 to TRBJ2-3; D is uncertain. The germline gives CDR1 SQVTM, CDR2 ANQGSEA. The CDR3 runs to 14 residues. Trimming pared 6 bases from V and 1 base from J, leaving 14 bases between. CDR3 residues: CSVERGPRTDTQYF. As DNA, the CDR3 is TGCAGCGTCGAAAGAGGCCCGCGCACAGATACGCAGTATTTT.

This clonotype was picked up many times. This chain links TRBV9 with TRBJ1-1; TRBD1 is a possible D gene (5 bases). Germline loops: CDR1 SGDLS, CDR2 YYNGEE. The CDR3 has 15 amino acids. The ends were cut back, 4 bases at V and 2 bases at J, with 15 bases in the middle. The chain's CDR3 is CASSPQGSLNTEAFF. The CDR3 DNA is TGTGCCAGCAGCCCCCAGGGCTCTTTAAACACTGAAGCTTTCTTT. Full variable domain (outside the CDR3, taken from reference TRBV9 and TRBJ1-1): DSGVTQTPKHLITATGQRVTLRCSPRSGDLSVYWYQQSLDQGLQFLIQYYNGEERAKGNILERFSAQQFPDLHSELNLSSLELGDSALYFCASSPQGSLNTEAFFGQGTRLTVV.

In its sample, this clonotype was seen a few times. The chain employs TRBV27 and TRBJ2-3; 7 positions match TRBD2. V trimming: 6 bases; J trimming: 2 bases; junction bases outside the gene matches: 8. This CDR3 region has 15 residues. Germline V gene sequence: CDR1 MNHEY, CDR2 SMNVEV (reference sequence). CDR3 sequence: CASRGRGSYTDTQYF. As DNA, the CDR3 is TGTGCCAGCAGGGGGCGGGGGAGTTACACAGATACGCAGTATTTT.

This chain joins TRBV5-5 and TRBJ2-3; the D is unclear. V was trimmed by 0 bases and J by 5 bases, leaving 4 bases between them. Germline CDR1 SGHKS, CDR2 YYEKEE (reference sequence). The CDR3 covers 12 residues. The CDR3 nucleotides read TGTGCCAGCAGCTTGGCCAGAGATACGCAGTATTTT. This codes for CASSLARDTQYF.

The chain combines TRBV2 with TRBJ2-7; 11 nucleotides line up with TRBD2. From germline, CDR1 is SNHLY and CDR2 FYNNEI. The CDR3 has 16 amino acids. Trimming cost V 8 bases and J 3 bases; bases outside gene matches: 12. CDR3 residues: CASLLAGERTDYEQYF. The DNA for the CDR3 is TGTGCCAGCCTACTAGCGGGAGAGAGGACGGACTACGAGCAGTACTTC.

The CDR3 protein is CASSSPTGNGYTF. Written as DNA, the CDR3 is TGTGCCAGCAGTTCCCCGACAGGGAACGGCTACACCTTC. This chain joins TRBV27 and TRBJ1-2; 7 nucleotides line up with TRBD1. The J segment lost 8 bases and the V segment lost 4 bases, leaving 7 bases of the junction unmatched. The CDR3 is 13 residues long. Looked up from germline, CDR1 is MNHEY and CDR2 is SMNVEV (reference sequence).